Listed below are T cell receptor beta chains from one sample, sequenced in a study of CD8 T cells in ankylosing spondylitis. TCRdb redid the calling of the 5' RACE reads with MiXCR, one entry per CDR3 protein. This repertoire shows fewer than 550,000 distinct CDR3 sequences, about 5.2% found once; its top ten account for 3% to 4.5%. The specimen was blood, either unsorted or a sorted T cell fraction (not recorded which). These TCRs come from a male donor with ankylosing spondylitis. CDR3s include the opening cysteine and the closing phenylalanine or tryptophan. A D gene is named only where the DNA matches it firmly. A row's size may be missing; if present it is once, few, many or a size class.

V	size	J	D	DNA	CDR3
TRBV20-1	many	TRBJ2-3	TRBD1	TGCAGTGCTGACAGGGGTTCGGATACGCAGTATTTT	CSADRGSDTQYF
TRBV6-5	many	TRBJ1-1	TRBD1	TGTGCCAGCAGTTACGACTGGGACAGATCCACTGAAGCTTTCTTT	CASSYDWDRSTEAFF
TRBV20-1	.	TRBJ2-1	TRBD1	TGCAGTGCTAGAGATCGTAGCAGGGGGCTTTTTAATGAGCAGTTCTTC	CSARDRSRGLFNEQFF
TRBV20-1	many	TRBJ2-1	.	TGCAGTGCTAGAGATTGGGGTCTTGTGGCAGTAAGTTCCTACAATGAGCAGTTCTTC	CSARDWGLVAVSSYNEQFF
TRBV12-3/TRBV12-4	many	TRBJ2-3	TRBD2	TGTGCCAGCAGTCTGGGGGGGGGATGGACAGATACGCAGTATTTT	CASSLGGGWTDTQYF
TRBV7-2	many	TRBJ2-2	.	TGTGCCAGCAGCCCCCCCGGGCGGGCTTACACCGGGGAGCTGTTTTTT	CASSPPGRAYTGELFF
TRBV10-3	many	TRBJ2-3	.	TGTGCCATCAGTGAAGGAACGGGAGATACGCAGTATTTT	CAISEGTGDTQYF
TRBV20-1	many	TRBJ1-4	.	TGCAGTGCTAGTGGGTGGCCTGCAACTAATGAAAAACTGTTTTTT	CSASGWPATNEKLFF
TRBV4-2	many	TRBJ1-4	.	TGTGCCAGCAGCCAAACATCTGGGTTGGGCGGTGAAAAACTGTTTTTT	CASSQTSGLGGEKLFF
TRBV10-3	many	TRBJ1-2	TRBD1	TGTGCCATCAGAGTGGGACAGGGGGCCCTAGGCTATGGCTACACCTTC	CAIRVGQGALGYGYTF
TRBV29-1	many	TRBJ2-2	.	TGCAGCGTTAGTGGGGGTACCGGGGAGCTGTTTTTT	CSVSGGTGELFF
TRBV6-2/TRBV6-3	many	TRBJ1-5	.	TGTGCCAGCAGTTACTGGGGTCAGCCCCAGCATTTT	CASSYWGQPQHF
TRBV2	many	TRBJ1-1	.	TGTGCCACTAGGCTGAACACTGAAGCTTTCTTT	CATRLNTEAFF
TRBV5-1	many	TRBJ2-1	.	TGTGCCAGCAGTTTAGGGGGGATTTACAATGAGCAGTTCTTC	CASSLGGIYNEQFF
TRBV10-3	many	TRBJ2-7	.	TGTGCCATCAGTGAGGTGGACCACTCCTACGAGCAGTACTTC	CAISEVDHSYEQYF
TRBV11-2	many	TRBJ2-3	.	TGTGCCAGCAGCCCCGAGCCCAGGGTAGATACGCAGTATTTT	CASSPEPRVDTQYF
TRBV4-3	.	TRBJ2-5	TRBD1	TGCGCCAGCAGCCAAGATCTCGGGGACAGGGGAACGACCCAGTACTTC	CASSQDLGDRGTTQYF
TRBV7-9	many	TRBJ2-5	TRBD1	TGTGCCAGCAGTAAGGGACAGCTACAAGAGACCCAGTACTTC	CASSKGQLQETQYF
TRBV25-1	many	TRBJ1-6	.	TGTGCCAGCTCTCTGGCGAGTAATTCACCCCTCCACTTT	CASSLASNSPLHF
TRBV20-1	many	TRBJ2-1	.	TGCAGTGCTAGAGCCCTAAACAGAGGCTCCTACAATGAGCAGTTCTTC	CSARALNRGSYNEQFF
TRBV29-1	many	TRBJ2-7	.	TGCAGCGTTTTTGGACAGCAAAGCTCCTACGAGCAGTACTTC	CSVFGQQSSYEQYF
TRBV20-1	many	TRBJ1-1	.	TGCAGTGCTAGCGCGAACCAGCGGTCGGGGGGGGCTTTCTTT	CSASANQRSGGAFF
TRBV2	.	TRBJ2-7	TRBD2	TGTGCCAGCAGTGAGTTTCGGACTAGCGGTCCCTACGAGCAGTACTTC	CASSEFRTSGPYEQYF
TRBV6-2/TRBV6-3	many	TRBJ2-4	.	TGTGCCAGCAGCTATCGGGACGGCAAAAACATTCAGTACTTC	CASSYRDGKNIQYF
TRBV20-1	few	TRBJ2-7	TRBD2	TGCAGTGCCTCGCCACCTAGCGGGAGTCTGTACGAGCAGTACTTC	CSASPPSGSLYEQYF
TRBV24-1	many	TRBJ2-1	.	TGTGCCACCAGGTCTGAAAGGTACAATGAGCAGTTCTTC	CATRSERYNEQFF
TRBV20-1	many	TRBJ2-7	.	TGCAGTGCTAGAGATGGACGGGGATCCTACGAGCAGTACTTC	CSARDGRGSYEQYF
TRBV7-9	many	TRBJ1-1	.	TGCGCCAGCAGCTTGGAAACTGGCACTGAAGCTTTCTTT	CASSLETGTEAFF
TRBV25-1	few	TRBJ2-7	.	TGTGCCAGCAGTTTTAAAAGTTCGGACTACGAGCAGTACTTC	CASSFKSSDYEQYF